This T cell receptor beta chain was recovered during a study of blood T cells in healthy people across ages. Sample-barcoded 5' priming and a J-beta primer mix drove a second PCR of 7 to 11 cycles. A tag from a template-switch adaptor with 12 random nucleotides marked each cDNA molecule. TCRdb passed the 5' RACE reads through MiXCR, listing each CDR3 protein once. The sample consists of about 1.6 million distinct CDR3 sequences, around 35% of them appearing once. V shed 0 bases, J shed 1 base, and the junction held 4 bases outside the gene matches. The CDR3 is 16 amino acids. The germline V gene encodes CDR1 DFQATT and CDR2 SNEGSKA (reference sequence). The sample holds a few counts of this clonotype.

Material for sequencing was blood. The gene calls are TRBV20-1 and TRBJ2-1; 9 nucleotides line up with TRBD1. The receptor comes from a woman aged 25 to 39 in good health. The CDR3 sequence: CSAREGQGLSYNEQFF. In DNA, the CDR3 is TGCAGTGCTAGAGAGGGACAGGGATTGTCCTACAATGAGCAGTTCTTC.